Following are 8 T cell receptor beta chains from one sample sequenced in a study of shared clonotypes between healthy human individuals. Generated by immunoSEQ multiplex PCR, the TCRdb table keeps only in-frame clones and is missing some. The sample includes about 500,000 clones, roughly four fifths of them seen just once. Material for sequencing was PBMCs. The receptors were sampled from a woman aged 40 to 50 in good health. Some clones in this sample may be carry-over from other donors' samples.

The chain recombines TRBV5-1 with TRBJ2-1; D is undetermined. V lost 1 base to trimming and J lost 6 bases, with 14 bases between them. This CDR3 spans 15 amino acids. The germline CDR1 and CDR2 sequences are SGHRS and YFSETQ. The CDR3 DNA reads as TGCGCCAGCAGCTTGACCGGAAAGAGGACCAATGAGCAGTTCTTC. Protein product: CASSLTGKRTNEQFF.

This clone has ten or more counts. The identical CDR3 is also encoded by other nucleotide sequences in the sample. The rearrangement uses TRBV7-6 and TRBJ2-5; 9 bases map to TRBD2. CDR1 and CDR2 (germline): SGHVS, FNYEAQ. CDR3 length equals 13 residues. Trimming removed 5 bases from V and 5 bases from J; junction bases left unmatched: 3. CDR3 protein: CASSQSGRETQYF. For the CDR3, the DNA is TGTGCCAGCAGCCAAAGCGGGAGGGAGACCCAGTACTTC.

On this clone: Other DNA sequences in this specimen translate into the identical CDR3. The genes are TRBV5-1 and TRBJ2-7; 9 positions match TRBD2. Germline V CDR1 and CDR2: SGHRS, YFSETQ. This CDR3 is built from 14 residues. Trimming removed 2 bases from V and 3 bases from J; junction bases left unmatched: 3. CDR3 protein: CASSLGTSSYEQYF. DNA of the CDR3: TGCGCCAGCAGCTTAGGGACTAGCAGCTACGAGCAGTACTTC.

The chain carries TRBV19 and TRBJ1-2, with 7 positions matching TRBD1. V was pared by 3 bases and J by 4 bases, with 5 bases of the junction left unmatched. Per germline, CDR1 LNHDA and CDR2 SQIVND (reference sequence). The CDR3 has 14 residues. CDR3 amino acids: CASSIGGQVYGYTF. For the CDR3, the DNA is TGTGCCAGTAGTATTGGAGGACAGGTCTATGGCTACACCTTC. Full variable domain (remainder filled in from reference TRBV19 and TRBJ1-2): DGGITQSPKYLFRKEGQNVTLSCEQNLNHDAMYWYRQDPGQGLRLIYYSQIVNDFQKGDIAEGYSVSREKKESFPLTVTSAQKNPTAFYLCASSIGGQVYGYTFGSGTRLTVV.

The chain combines TRBV4-3 with TRBJ2-1, with TRBD2 identical over 10 bases. CDR1 is LGHNA and CDR2 is YSLEER in the germline V gene. V shed 0 bases and J 9 bases; nucleotides not matched to a gene: 11. The CDR3 runs 17 residues. CDR3 sequence (DNA): TGCGCCAGCAGCCAAGATTCCTCCTTAGCGGGAGGTAGTGAGCAGTTCTTC. It translates to CASSQDSSLAGGSEQFF.

This chain joins TRBV5-1 and TRBJ1-2; TRBD1 might be the D (5 bases). CDR1 and CDR2 (germline): SGHRS, YFSETQ. V was trimmed by 5 bases and J by 4 bases, leaving 15 bases between them. This CDR3 comprises 14 residues. CDR3 amino acids: CASSRGGQGYGYTF. The DNA of the CDR3 is TGCGCCAGCAGTCGAGGAGGGCAGGGCTATGGCTACACCTTC. The complete variable domain, with remaining parts taken from reference TRBV5-1 and TRBJ1-2, reads KAGVTQTPRYLIKTRGQQVTLSCSPISGHRSVSWYQQTPGQGLQFLFEYFSETQRNKGNFPGRFSGRQFSNSRSEMNVSTLELGDSALYLCASSRGGQGYGYTFGSGTRLTVV.

The sample holds a few counts of this clone. The V and J genes are TRBV29-1 and TRBJ2-1; 8 bases match TRBD1. In germline, CDR1 is SQVTM, CDR2 ANQGSEA. CDR3 length: 14 amino acids. V was pared by 8 bases and J by 7 bases, with 13 bases of the junction left unmatched. The CDR3 loop is CSILDRGGTNEQFF. The DNA for the CDR3 is TGCAGCATACTCGACAGGGGTGGAACGAATGAGCAGTTCTTC.

J is TRBJ2-7 and V is TRBV5-1; 10 bases agree with TRBD2. This CDR3 has 15 residues. Trimming cost V 1 base and J 3 bases; bases outside gene matches: 4. Germline CDR1 is SGHRS and CDR2 is YFSETQ. The CDR3 DNA reads TGCGCCAGCAGCTTGCTAGCGGGAGACATCTACGAGCAGTACTTC. Translated, it gives CASSLLAGDIYEQYF.